This T cell receptor (beta chain) was retrieved from a study of CD8+ T cells in alopecia areata. Study results and caveats: Researchers reported that TCR sharing among patients proved less clear than in mice, possibly HLA-linked. Clonality exceeded that of normal scalp in lesional scalp, most notably in alopecia totalis/universalis.

Cell sorting was applied to PBMCs, and CD4+ and CD8+ T cells were collected. Sequencing templates came from extracted RNA that was reverse transcribed into cDNA. The table came from immunoSEQ multiplex PCR; TCRdb's copy has only in-frame clones and leaves some out. Seen here are roughly 150,000 clones, approximately 56% observed once, and the top ten hold approximately 34%. This clone has just a few counts. Its antigen is unidentified. Trimming left V 4 bases short and J 1 base short, with 6 bases between. CDR1 is MNHEY, CDR2 SMNVEV, per germline (reference sequence). CDR3 length: 13 amino acids. The specimen sequenced was CD8+ T cells sorted from blood. This chain joins TRBV27 and TRBJ2-3, with D perhaps assigned TRBD1 or TRBD2 (5 bases each). The sequence was collected from a human donor in good health. CDR3 protein: CASSSGRTDTQYF. The CDR3 bases are TGTGCCAGCAGTTCGGGACGCACAGATACGCAGTATTTT.